These 18 T cell receptor beta chains originate from one sample sequenced in a study of PD-L1 blockade in urothelial cancer. Measured with immunoSEQ multiplex PCR; TCRdb has only the in-frame clones, and not every one. The sample has 100,000 to 150,000 clones; approximately 85% are singletons. Time point given: peripheral blood 6 weeks after treatment start. Material: PBMCs, obtained around atezolizumab (anti-PD-L1) treatment. These TCRs come from a man between 45 and 60 years old with urothelial cancer.

This clone was counted a few times. The chain couples TRBV9 to TRBJ2-3; D not resolved. The CDR3 length is 11 residues. V was clipped by 4 bases and J by 8 bases, with 8 bases between them. In germline, CDR1 is SGDLS, CDR2 YYNGEE. The CDR3 loop reads CASSLRGTQYF. The CDR3 DNA reads as TGTGCCAGCAGCTTGCGCGGTACGCAGTATTTT.

V is TRBV6-1 and J is TRBJ2-3; D gene ambiguous. Trimming took off 3 bases at V and 0 bases at J, with 7 bases between the two ends. CDR3 length: 14 amino acids. In germline, CDR1 is MNHNS, CDR2 SASEGT. This CDR3 reads CASSDYGSTDTQYF. CDR3 coding DNA: TGTGCCAGCAGTGATTACGGGAGCACAGATACGCAGTATTTT.

This clone was detected only once. The chain couples TRBV7-8 to TRBJ2-2; D is undetermined. This CDR3 has 16 residues. Germline V gene data show CDR1 as SGHVS and CDR2 as FQNEAQ. The V end lost 3 bases, the J end lost 1 base, and 12 bases lay between the germline ends. The CDR3 nucleotides read TGTGCCAGCAGCTTGATTCGCGGAGTGAACACCGGGGAGCTGTTTTTT. It specifies CASSLIRGVNTGELFF. The full variable domain, with the rest looked up from reference TRBV7-8 and TRBJ2-2, is GAGVSQSPRYKVAKRGQDVALRCDPISGHVSLFWYQQALGQGPEFLTYFQNEAQLDKSGLPSDRFFAERPEGSVSTLKIQRTQQEDSAVYLCASSLIRGVNTGELFFGEGSRLTVL.

The chain employs TRBV20-1 and TRBJ2-1, with a tentative D call TRBD1 (6 bases). This CDR3 region has 11 residues. V lost 4 bases and J 10 bases, leaving 11 bases between the germline ends. CDR1 and CDR2 (germline): DFQATT, SNEGSKA (reference sequence). CDR3 protein: CSAKGGWEQFF. Here the CDR3 DNA reads TGCAGTGCTAAAGGGGGTTGGGAGCAGTTCTTC.

V gene TRBV11-3 combines with J gene TRBJ2-1, with 10 bases fitting TRBD2. J was trimmed by 8 bases and V by 11 bases; bases with no gene match: 9. Germline V lookup: CDR1 SGHNT, CDR2 YENEEA. The CDR3 runs 13 residues. The CDR3 coding sequence is TGTGCCCCCGTTAGCGGGAGGACCCATGAGCAGTTCTTC. It codes for CAPVSGRTHEQFF. The variable domain in full, with the rest retrieved from reference TRBV11-3 and TRBJ2-1, is EAGVVQSPRYKIIEKKQPVAFWCNPISGHNTLYWYLQNLGQGPELLIRYENEEAVDDSQLPKDRFSAERLKGVDSTLKIQPAELGDSAVYLCAPVSGRTHEQFFGPGTRLTVL.

This clone was seen more than once but under ten times. This chain joins TRBV6-5 and TRBJ2-2; D is undetermined. This CDR3 spans 13 amino acids. Germline V lookup: CDR1 MNHEY, CDR2 SVGAGI. V lost 6 bases and J 5 bases, leaving 10 bases between the germline ends. CDR3 nucleotide sequence: TGTGCCAGCAGCTCCCCAGCGACCGGGGAGCTGTTTTTT. Its translation: CASSSPATGELFF.

The V and J genes are TRBV30 and TRBJ1-5; no definite D call. In germline, CDR1 is GTSNPN, CDR2 SVGIG (reference sequence). This CDR3 spans 14 amino acids. The ends were cut back, 3 bases at V and 0 bases at J, with 9 bases in the middle. The CDR3 loop is CAWRNAGSNQPQHF. Here the CDR3 DNA reads TGTGCCTGGAGGAATGCGGGTAGCAATCAGCCCCAGCATTTT.

The gene calls are TRBV27 and TRBJ2-3, with 11 bases aligning to TRBD2. Germline V lookup: CDR1 MNHEY, CDR2 SMNVEV (reference sequence). The CDR3 runs 18 residues. The trim removed 2 bases at V and 1 base at J, leaving 8 bases unmatched. The DNA for the CDR3 is TGTGCCAGCAGTTTACCTCCTTTACTAGCGGGAGGCACAGATACGCAGTATTTT. Its protein product is CASSLPPLLAGGTDTQYF.

This chain uses TRBV28 with TRBJ2-7; D possibly corresponds to TRBD2 (6 bases). The CDR3 spans 15 residues. Germline lookup yields CDR1 MDHEN and CDR2 SYDVKM. Between the trimmed V and J ends, which lost 4 bases and 3 bases, there was a span of 16 bases. The CDR3 region is CASSSTGLAYYEQYF. Written as DNA, the CDR3 is TGTGCCAGCAGTTCGACCGGGCTAGCGTACTACGAGCAGTACTTC. The whole variable domain, filled in from reference TRBV28 and TRBJ2-7, reads DVKVTQSSRYLVKRTGEKVFLECVQDMDHENMFWYRQDPGLGLRLIYFSYDVKMKEKGDIPEGYSVSREKKERFSLILESASTNQTSMYLCASSSTGLAYYEQYFGPGTRLTVT.

The chain recombines TRBV18 with TRBJ1-3; D ambiguous. Germline-derived CDR1 and CDR2 are KGHSH and LQKENI. The CDR3 sequence is 15 residues long. Between the trimmed V and J ends, which lost 2 bases and 0 bases, there was a span of 8 bases. DNA for the CDR3: TGTGCCAGCTCACCAACTATGAGCTCTGGAAACACCATATATTTT. Translated, it gives CASSPTMSSGNTIYF.

The genes are TRBV5-1 and TRBJ2-6; the match to TRBD1 covers 7 bases. This CDR3 is 20 amino acids long. V lost 0 bases to trimming and J lost 2 bases; unmatched junction nucleotides: 14. CDR1 is SGHRS, CDR2 YFSETQ, per germline. CDR3 region: CASSLALPHRGGAGANVLTF. The DNA for the CDR3 is TGCGCCAGCAGCTTGGCACTGCCCCACCGAGGGGGCGCTGGGGCCAACGTCCTGACTTTC.

The gene calls are TRBV7-2 and TRBJ1-4, with D unclear. Trimming removed 8 bases at V and 5 bases at J, with 9 bases between. CDR3 length: 12 residues. Germline V gene lookup returns CDR1 SGHTA and CDR2 FQGNSA. DNA for the CDR3: TGTGCCAGCGGGGAGACCAATGAAAAACTGTTTTTT. This encodes CASGETNEKLFF.

This clone turned up a few times. The chain has TRBV5-6 and TRBJ1-6; no clear D gene. Trimming shortened V by 4 bases and J by 5 bases, and 4 bases separated the two germline ends. The V gene's germline CDR1 is SGHDT and CDR2 YYEEEE. This CDR3 is 12 amino acids long. Here the CDR3 reads CASSRDNSPLHF. The CDR3 bases are TGTGCCAGCAGCCGGGATAATTCACCCCTCCACTTT.

The J gene is TRBJ2-1, the V gene TRBV11-3, with TRBD2 matching 9 bases. The CDR3 consists of 15 residues. J gave up 9 bases and V 3 bases, and 9 bases lay outside the gene matches. Germline V gene data show CDR1 as SGHNT and CDR2 as YENEEA. The CDR3: CASSFIRGRGGEQFF. For the CDR3, the DNA is TGTGCCAGCAGCTTTATTCGCGGGAGGGGCGGTGAGCAGTTCTTC.

The chain couples TRBV25-1 to TRBJ2-1; D uncertain. V gave up 3 bases and J gave up 3 bases, with 6 bases separating them. Germline values: CDR1 MGHDK, CDR2 SYGVNS. The CDR3 totals 13 residues. The CDR3 protein is CASSEGHYNEQFF. The CDR3 DNA reads as TGTGCCAGCAGTGAGGGCCACTACAATGAGCAGTTCTTC.

J is TRBJ2-1 and V is TRBV6-6, with unresolved D. V lost 6 bases, J lost 1 base, and 10 bases lay in between. CDR3 length: 14 amino acids. Germline lookup yields CDR1 MNHNY and CDR2 SVGAGI (reference sequence). The CDR3 sequence: CASRQDGSYNEQFF. The CDR3 nucleotides read TGTGCCAGCAGACAAGACGGGTCCTACAATGAGCAGTTCTTC.

This clone was detected once. The chain recombines TRBV4-1 with TRBJ2-5; 10 positions agree with TRBD2. The length of the CDR3 is 16 residues. J lost 6 bases, V lost 0 bases, and 7 bases had no gene match. Germline values: CDR1 MGHRA, CDR2 YSYEKL. DNA of the CDR3: TGCGCCAGCAGCCAAGATTTGGTAGCGGGAGGCCAGACCCAGTACTTC. Amino acid sequence: CASSQDLVAGGQTQYF.

This clone was picked up a small number of times. J is TRBJ2-7 and V is TRBV30, with 8 bases matching TRBD2. Germline V gene sequence: CDR1 GTSNPN, CDR2 SVGIG (reference sequence). The CDR3 runs to 14 residues. With 1 base clipped from V and 3 bases from J, the junction kept 5 bases outside the gene matches. CDR3: CAWSGIAGFYEQYF. In DNA, the CDR3 is TGTGCCTGGAGTGGAATAGCGGGGTTCTACGAGCAGTACTTC.